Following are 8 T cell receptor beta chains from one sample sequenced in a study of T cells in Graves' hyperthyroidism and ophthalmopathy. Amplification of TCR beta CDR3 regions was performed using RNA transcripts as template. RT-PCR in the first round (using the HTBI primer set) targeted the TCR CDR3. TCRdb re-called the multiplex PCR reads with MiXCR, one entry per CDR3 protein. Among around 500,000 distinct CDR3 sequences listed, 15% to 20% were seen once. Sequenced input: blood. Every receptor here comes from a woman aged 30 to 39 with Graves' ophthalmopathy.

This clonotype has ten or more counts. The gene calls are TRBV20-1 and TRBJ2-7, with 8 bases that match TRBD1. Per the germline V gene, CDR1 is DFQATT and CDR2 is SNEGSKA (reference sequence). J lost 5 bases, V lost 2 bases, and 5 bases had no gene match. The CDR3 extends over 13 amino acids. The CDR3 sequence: CSARRDRTHEQYF. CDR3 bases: TGCAGTGCTAGACGGGACAGGACGCACGAGCAGTACTTC.

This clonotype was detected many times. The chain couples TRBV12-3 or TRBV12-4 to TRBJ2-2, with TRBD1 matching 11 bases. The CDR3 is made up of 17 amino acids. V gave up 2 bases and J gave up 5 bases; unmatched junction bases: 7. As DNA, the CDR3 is TGTGCCAGCAGTTTAATAGGCGGGACAGGGGGGACCGGGGAGCTGTTTTTT. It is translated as CASSLIGGTGGTGELFF.

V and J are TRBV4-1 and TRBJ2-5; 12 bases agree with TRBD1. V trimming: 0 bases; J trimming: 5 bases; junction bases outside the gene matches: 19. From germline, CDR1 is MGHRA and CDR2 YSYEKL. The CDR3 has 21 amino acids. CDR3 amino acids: CASSQEVPIPDRDRGRETQYF. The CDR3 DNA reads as TGCGCCAGCAGCCAAGAAGTCCCCATACCTGACCGGGACAGGGGGCGTGAGACCCAGTACTTC.

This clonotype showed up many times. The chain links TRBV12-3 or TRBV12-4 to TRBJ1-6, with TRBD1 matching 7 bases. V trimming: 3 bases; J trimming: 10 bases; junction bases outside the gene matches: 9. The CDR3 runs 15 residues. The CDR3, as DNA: TGTGCCAGCAGTTTGGCAGGGGGAGGTGGGTCACCCCTCCACTTT. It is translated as CASSLAGGGGSPLHF.

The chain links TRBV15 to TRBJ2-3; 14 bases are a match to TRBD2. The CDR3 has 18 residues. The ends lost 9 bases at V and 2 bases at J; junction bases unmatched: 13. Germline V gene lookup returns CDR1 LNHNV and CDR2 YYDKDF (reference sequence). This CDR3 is CATNRLAGGHPPTDTQYF. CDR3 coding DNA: TGTGCCACAAACAGACTAGCGGGAGGGCACCCCCCCACAGATACGCAGTATTTT.

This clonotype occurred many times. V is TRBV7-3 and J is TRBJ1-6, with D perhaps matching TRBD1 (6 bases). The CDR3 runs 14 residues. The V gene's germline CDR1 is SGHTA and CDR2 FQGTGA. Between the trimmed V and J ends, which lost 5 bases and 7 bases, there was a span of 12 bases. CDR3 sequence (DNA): TGTGCCAGCAGCGGCTGGACAGAGAATTCACCCCTCCACTTT. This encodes CASSGWTENSPLHF. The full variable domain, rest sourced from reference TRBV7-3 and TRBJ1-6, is GAGVSQTPSNKVTEKGKYVELRCDPISGHTALYWYRQSLGQGPEFLIYFQGTGAADDSGLPNDRFFAVRPEGSVSTLKIQRTERGDSAVYLCASSGWTENSPLHFGNGTRLTVT.

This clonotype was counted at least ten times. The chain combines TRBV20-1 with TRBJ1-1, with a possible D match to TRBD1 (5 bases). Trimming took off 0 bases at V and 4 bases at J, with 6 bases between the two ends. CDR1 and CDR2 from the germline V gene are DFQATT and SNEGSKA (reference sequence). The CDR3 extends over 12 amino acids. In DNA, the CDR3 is TGCAGTGCTAGAGATAGGGGCACTGAAGCTTTCTTT. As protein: CSARDRGTEAFF.

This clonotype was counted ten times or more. In nucleotides, the CDR3 is TGCAGTGCTAGCGACAGGGTAGGGCAAGAGACCCAGTACTTC. This sequence encodes CSASDRVGQETQYF. This chain connects TRBV20-1 to TRBJ2-5; the match to TRBD1 covers 7 bases. Trimming at V came to 3 bases and at J to 2 bases, leaving 6 bases not matched to a gene. Germline-derived CDR1 and CDR2 are DFQATT and SNEGSKA (reference sequence). This CDR3 is 14 amino acids long.